This T cell receptor beta chain stems from a study of blood T cell repertoires in COVID-19. This CDR3 spans 16 amino acids. J lost 0 bases, V lost 1 base, and 3 bases had no gene match. Germline CDR1 SGDLS, CDR2 YYNGEE. This clone was seen a single time. Method: immunoSEQ multiplex PCR; TCRdb's copy keeps in-frame clones and lacks some. The table shows more than 95,000 clones, with 70% to 90% occurring only once. The chain uses TRBV9 and TRBJ2-3; 9 nucleotides align to TRBD2. The sequenced sample was peripheral blood. The origin of this receptor is a woman of 80 years or more with acute or convalescent COVID-19. This CDR3 reads CASSVSSGVSTDTQYF. In nucleotides, the CDR3 is TGTGCCAGCAGCGTATCTAGCGGGGTTAGCACAGATACGCAGTATTTT.